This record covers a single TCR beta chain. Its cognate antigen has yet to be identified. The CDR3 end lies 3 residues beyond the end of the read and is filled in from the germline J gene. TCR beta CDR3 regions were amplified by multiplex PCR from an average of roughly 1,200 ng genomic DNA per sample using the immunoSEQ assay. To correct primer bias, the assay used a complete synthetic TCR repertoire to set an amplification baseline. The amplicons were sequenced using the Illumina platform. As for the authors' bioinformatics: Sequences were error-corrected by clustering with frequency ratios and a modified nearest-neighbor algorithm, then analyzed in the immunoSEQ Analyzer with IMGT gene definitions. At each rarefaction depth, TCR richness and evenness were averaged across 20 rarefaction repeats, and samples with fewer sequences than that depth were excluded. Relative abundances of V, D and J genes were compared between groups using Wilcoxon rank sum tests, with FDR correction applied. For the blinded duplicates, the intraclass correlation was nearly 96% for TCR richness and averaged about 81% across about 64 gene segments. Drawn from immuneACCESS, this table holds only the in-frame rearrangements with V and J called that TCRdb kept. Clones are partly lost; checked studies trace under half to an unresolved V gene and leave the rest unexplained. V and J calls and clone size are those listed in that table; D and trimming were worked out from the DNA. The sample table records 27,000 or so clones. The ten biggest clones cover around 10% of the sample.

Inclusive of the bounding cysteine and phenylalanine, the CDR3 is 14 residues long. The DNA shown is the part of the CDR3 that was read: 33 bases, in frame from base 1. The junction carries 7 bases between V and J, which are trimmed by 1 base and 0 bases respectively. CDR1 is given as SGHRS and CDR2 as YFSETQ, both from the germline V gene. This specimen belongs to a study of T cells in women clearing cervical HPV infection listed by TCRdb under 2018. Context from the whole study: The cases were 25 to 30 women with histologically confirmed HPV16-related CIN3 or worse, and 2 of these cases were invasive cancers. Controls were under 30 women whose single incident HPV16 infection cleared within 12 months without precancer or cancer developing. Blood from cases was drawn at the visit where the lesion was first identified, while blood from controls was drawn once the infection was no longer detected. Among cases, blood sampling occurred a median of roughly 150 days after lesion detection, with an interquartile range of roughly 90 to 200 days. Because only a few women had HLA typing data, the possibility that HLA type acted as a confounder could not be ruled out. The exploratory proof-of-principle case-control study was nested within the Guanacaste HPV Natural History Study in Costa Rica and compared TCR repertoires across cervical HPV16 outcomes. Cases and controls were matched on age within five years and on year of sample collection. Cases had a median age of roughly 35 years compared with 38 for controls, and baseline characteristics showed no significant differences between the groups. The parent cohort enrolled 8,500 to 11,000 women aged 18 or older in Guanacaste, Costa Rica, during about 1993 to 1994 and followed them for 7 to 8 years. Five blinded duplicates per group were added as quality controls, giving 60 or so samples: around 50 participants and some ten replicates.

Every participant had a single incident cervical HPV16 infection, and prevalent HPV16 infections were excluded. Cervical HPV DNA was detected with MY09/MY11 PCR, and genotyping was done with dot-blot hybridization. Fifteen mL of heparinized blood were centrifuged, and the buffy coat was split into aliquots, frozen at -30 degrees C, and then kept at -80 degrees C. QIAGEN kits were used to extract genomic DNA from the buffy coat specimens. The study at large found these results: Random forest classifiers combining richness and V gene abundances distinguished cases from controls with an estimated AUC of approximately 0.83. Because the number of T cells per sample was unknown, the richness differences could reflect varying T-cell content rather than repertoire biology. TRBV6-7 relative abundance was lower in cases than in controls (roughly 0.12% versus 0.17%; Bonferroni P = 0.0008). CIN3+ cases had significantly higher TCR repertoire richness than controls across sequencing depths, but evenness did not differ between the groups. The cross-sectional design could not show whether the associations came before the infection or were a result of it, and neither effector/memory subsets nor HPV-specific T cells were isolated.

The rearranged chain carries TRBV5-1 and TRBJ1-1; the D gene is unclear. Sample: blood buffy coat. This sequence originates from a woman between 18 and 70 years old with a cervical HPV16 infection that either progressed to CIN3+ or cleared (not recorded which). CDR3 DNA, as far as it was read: TGCGCCAGCAGCTTGACCGCGATGAACACTGAA. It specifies CASSLTAMNTE. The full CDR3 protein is CASSLTAMNTEAFF.